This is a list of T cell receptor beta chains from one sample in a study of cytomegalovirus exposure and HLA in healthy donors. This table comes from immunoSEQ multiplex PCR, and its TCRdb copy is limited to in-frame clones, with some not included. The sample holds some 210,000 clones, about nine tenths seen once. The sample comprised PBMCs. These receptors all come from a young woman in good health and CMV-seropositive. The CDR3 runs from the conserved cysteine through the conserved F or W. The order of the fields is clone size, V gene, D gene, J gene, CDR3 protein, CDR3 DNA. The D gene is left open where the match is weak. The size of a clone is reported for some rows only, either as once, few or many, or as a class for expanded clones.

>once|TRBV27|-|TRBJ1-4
CASREPGATNEKLFF
TGTGCCAGCAGGGAACCAGGGGCAACTAATGAAAAACTGTTTTTT
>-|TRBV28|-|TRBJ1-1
CASSLRFWAGKNTEAFF
TGTGCCAGCAGTTTACGGTTCTGGGCGGGGAAGAACACTGAAGCTTTCTTT
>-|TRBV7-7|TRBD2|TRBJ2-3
CASSLGLAGGTDTQYF
TGTGCCAGCAGCTTAGGCCTAGCGGGGGGCACAGATACGCAGTATTTT
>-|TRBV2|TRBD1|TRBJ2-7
CASSEGQGGYEQYF
TGTGCCAGCAGTGAAGGACAGGGGGGCTACGAGCAGTACTTC
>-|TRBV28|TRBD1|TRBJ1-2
CASSPRGYGYTF
TGTGCCAGCAGTCCCAGGGGGTATGGCTACACCTTC
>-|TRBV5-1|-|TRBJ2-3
CASSLGSVGTDTQYF
TGCGCCAGCAGCTTGGGGTCCGTAGGCACAGATACGCAGTATTTT
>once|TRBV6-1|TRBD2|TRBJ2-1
CASSGLIAGGYNEQFF
TGTGCCAGCAGTGGCCTAATAGCGGGGGGATACAATGAGCAGTTCTTC
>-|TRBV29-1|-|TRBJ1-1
CSVPWRENTEAFF
TGCAGCGTCCCGTGGAGAGAGAACACTGAAGCTTTCTTT
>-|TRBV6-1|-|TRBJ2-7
CASSEAWAGAYEQYF
TGTGCCAGCAGTGAAGCATGGGCGGGCGCCTACGAGCAGTACTTC
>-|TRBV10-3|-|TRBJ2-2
CAISSRLYEGTGELFF
TGTGCCATCAGTTCTAGGCTCTACGAGGGCACCGGGGAGCTGTTTTTT
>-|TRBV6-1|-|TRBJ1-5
CASSVLPTESNQPQHF
TGTGCCAGCAGTGTGCTTCCGACAGAGAGCAATCAGCCCCAGCATTTT
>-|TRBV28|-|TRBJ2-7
CASTGRGTREQYF
TGTGCCAGCACGGGCAGGGGTACAAGGGAGCAGTACTTC
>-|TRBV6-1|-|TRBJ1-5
CASSEALRYSNQPQHF
TGTGCCAGCAGTGAAGCGCTTCGGTATAGCAATCAGCCCCAGCATTTT
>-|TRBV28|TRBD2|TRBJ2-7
CASSLRGGGLAGSYEQYF
TGTGCCAGCAGTCTCCGGGGGGGCGGCCTAGCGGGTTCGTACGAGCAGTACTTC
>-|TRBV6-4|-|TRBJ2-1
CASSEGGSYNEQFF
TGTGCCAGCAGTGAAGGGGGCTCCTACAATGAGCAGTTCTTC
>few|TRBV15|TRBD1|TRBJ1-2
CATSMWTGSRGYTF
TGTGCCACCAGCATGTGGACAGGTTCGCGGGGCTACACCTTC
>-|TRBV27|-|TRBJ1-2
CASSLKQGEDYGYTF
TGTGCCAGCAGTTTAAAACAGGGAGAGGACTATGGCTACACCTTC
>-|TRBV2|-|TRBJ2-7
CASSAGQGASYEQYF
TGTGCCAGCAGTGCGGGTCAAGGGGCATCCTACGAGCAGTACTTC
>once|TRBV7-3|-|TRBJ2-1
CASSLRPGVPYNEQFF
TGTGCCAGCAGCTTACGTCCAGGCGTCCCCTACAATGAGCAGTTCTTC
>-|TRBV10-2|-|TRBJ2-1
CASTRRRLVDEQFF
TGCGCCAGCACTAGGAGACGACTGGTCGATGAGCAGTTCTTC